The clone carrying this T cell receptor (beta chain) was observed a handful of times. This CDR3 has 17 amino acids. Germline CDR1 MDHEN, CDR2 SYDVKM. The V gene lost 3 bases and the J gene lost 0 bases, with 15 bases spanning the gap. TCRdb re-called the RT-PCR reads with MiXCR, one entry per CDR3 protein. The repertoire consists of approximately 720,000 distinct CDR3 sequences, with 12% to 15% occurring once and the leading ten covering just over 3.5%. The clonotype originates from a female donor in good health, serving as a healthy control. Sequencing was done on a sample of memory CD4+ T cells from blood. The chain uses TRBV28 and TRBJ1-3; the D gene is possibly TRBD1 (6 bases). The CDR3 DNA reads TGTGCCAGCAGTTTTCATTTGGACAGATACTCTGGAAACACCATATATTTT. Protein sequence: CASSFHLDRYSGNTIYF.